What follows are 22 T cell receptor beta chains derived from one specimen sequenced in a study of cytomegalovirus exposure and HLA in healthy donors (dated by TCRdb to about 2017). Library generation was performed with the immunoSEQ multiplex PCR assay. A mixture of 60 forward primers for TCR Vbeta segments and 13 reverse primers for TCR Jbeta segments was used in the multiplex PCR. TCRdb obtained this table from immuneACCESS and retained in-frame rearrangements with V and J assigned. These tables miss some clones; where compared with another copy, unresolved V genes account for less than half of the shortfall, and the remainder is unexplained. This sample is represented by approximately 130,000 clones; approximately 89% of them were singletons. 6% to 8% of the sample rests with the top ten. Sequencing used PBMCs. The receptors were gathered from a woman in her twenties or thirties in good health and CMV-seropositive.

This sequence joins TRBV27 and TRBJ1-4, with D unclear. The CDR3 sequence is 16 residues long. CDR1 and CDR2 (germline): MNHEY, SMNVEV (reference sequence). The ends were cut back, 3 bases at V and 8 bases at J, with 19 bases in the middle. This CDR3 is CASSFPRVPPEEKLFF. The CDR3 DNA follows: TGTGCCAGCAGTTTCCCCCGGGTCCCACCTGAGGAAAAACTGTTTTTT.

This clone came up once. V is TRBV5-1 and J is TRBJ2-1; 11 bases fit TRBD2. Per germline, CDR1 SGHRS and CDR2 YFSETQ. V gave up 2 bases and J gave up 8 bases; unmatched junction bases: 9. The CDR3 extends over 16 amino acids. CDR3: CASSFLAGGQSDEQFF. The CDR3, as DNA: TGCGCCAGCAGCTTCCTAGCGGGGGGCCAGAGCGATGAGCAGTTCTTC.

This chain joins TRBV30 and TRBJ2-1, with D tentatively TRBD2 (6 bases). V lost 3 bases, J lost 5 bases, and 11 bases lay in between. The CDR3 runs 13 residues. Germline assignment: CDR1 GTSNPN and CDR2 SVGIG (reference sequence). The CDR3 sequence: CAWRLGGNNEQFF. CDR3 DNA: TGTGCCTGGAGGTTGGGAGGAAACAATGAGCAGTTCTTC.

The chain recombines TRBV2 with TRBJ1-1; no definite D call. Trimming stripped 6 bases from V and 9 bases from J, with 11 bases between. This CDR3 region has 11 residues. Per the germline V gene, CDR1 is SNHLY and CDR2 is FYNNEI. Here the CDR3 DNA reads TGTGCCAGCAGAAACACGGGGAAAGCTTTCTTT. Protein: CASRNTGKAFF.

The J gene is TRBJ2-6, the V gene TRBV2; D is possibly TRBD1 (5 bases). The CDR3 length is 18 residues. The germline V and J ends were trimmed by 4 bases and 0 bases, with 16 bases remaining between them. Germline lookup yields CDR1 SNHLY and CDR2 FYNNEI. CDR3 nucleotide sequence: TGTGCCAGCAGTGCCCTTAGGCAGGGCAGCTCTGGGGCCAACGTCCTGACTTTC. This translates into CASSALRQGSSGANVLTF.

The J gene is TRBJ2-3, the V gene TRBV5-5, with D hard to call. The CDR3 is made up of 13 amino acids. Germline V gene data show CDR1 as SGHKS and CDR2 as YYEKEE (reference sequence). Trimming stripped 0 bases from V and 6 bases from J, with 8 bases between. The CDR3 DNA reads as TGTGCCAGCAGCTTGGTGGAGTGGGATACGCAGTATTTT. It translates to CASSLVEWDTQYF.

The chain is built from TRBV6-5 and TRBJ1-5; D not certain. The CDR3 loop spans 13 amino acids. Per the germline V gene, CDR1 is MNHEY and CDR2 is SVGAGI. V lost 5 bases and J lost 0, with 5 bases in between. CDR3 DNA sequence: TGTGCCAGCAGTCTAACTAGCAATCAGCCCCAGCATTTT. Its translation is CASSLTSNQPQHF.

The chain employs TRBV2 and TRBJ2-6; D might be TRBD2 (6 bases). V dropped 8 bases and J dropped 0 bases, with 23 bases sitting between them. Germline CDR1 is SNHLY and CDR2 is FYNNEI. CDR3 length: 19 residues. The CDR3 sequence: CASYQPGTSIYSGANVLTF. The CDR3 DNA follows: TGTGCCAGCTATCAGCCGGGGACTTCGATCTACTCTGGGGCCAACGTCCTGACTTTC.

CDR3 in DNA: TGTGCCTGGAGGGGGGGCGGGAGCGCAGATACGCAGTATTTT. This gives the protein CAWRGGGSADTQYF. The rearrangement joins TRBV30 to TRBJ2-3; tentatively, D is TRBD2 (7 bases). There are 14 residues in the CDR3. The V gene lost 3 bases and the J gene lost 4 bases, with 14 bases spanning the gap. Germline lookup yields CDR1 GTSNPN and CDR2 SVGIG (reference sequence).

The chain uses TRBV5-8 and TRBJ1-1; the D gene is possibly TRBD1 (5 bases). This CDR3 contains 13 residues. Germline V lookup: CDR1 SGHTS, CDR2 YDEGEE. Trimming shortened V by 3 bases and J by 7 bases, and 13 bases separated the two germline ends. CDR3 bases: TGTGCCAGCAGCTCCCATCCAGGGTTTGAAGCTTTCTTT. It translates to CASSSHPGFEAFF. Full variable domain (rest looked up from reference TRBV5-8 and TRBJ1-1): EAGVTQSPTHLIKTRGQQATLRCSPISGHTSVYWYQQALGLGLQFLLWYDEGEERNRGNFPPRFSGRQFPNYSSELNVNALELEDSALYLCASSSHPGFEAFFGQGTRLTVV.

The V gene is TRBV6-1, the J gene TRBJ2-3; 13 nucleotides align to TRBD2. The length of the CDR3 is 17 residues. Germline V lookup: CDR1 MNHNS, CDR2 SASEGT. V was clipped by 4 bases and J by 3 bases; unmatched bases: 7. CDR3 in DNA: TGTGCCAGCAGTGGCCCCGTGACTAGCGGGGGGACAGATACGCAGTATTTT. This sequence encodes CASSGPVTSGGTDTQYF.

The rearrangement uses TRBV6-5 and TRBJ2-7; D is uncertain. The germline V gene has CDR1 MNHEY and CDR2 SVGAGI. The CDR3 has 13 residues. Trimming stripped 3 bases from V and 2 bases from J, with 8 bases between. This CDR3 is CASSYEATYEQYF. Written as DNA, the CDR3 is TGTGCCAGCAGTTATGAAGCAACCTACGAGCAGTACTTC.

The rearrangement links TRBV7-6 to TRBJ2-3; 8 nucleotides line up with TRBD1. There are 16 residues in the CDR3. V shed 5 bases and J 1 base; nucleotides not matched to a gene: 8. Germline V lookup: CDR1 SGHVS, CDR2 FNYEAQ. The DNA of the CDR3 is TGTGCCAGCAGCCCCCAGGGGGCAGGAGGCACAGATACGCAGTATTTT. The encoded protein is CASSPQGAGGTDTQYF.

The chain recombines TRBV5-1 with TRBJ2-2; D possibly corresponds to TRBD2 (6 bases). Looked up from germline, CDR1 is SGHRS and CDR2 is YFSETQ. CDR3 size: 17 residues. The V end was cut by 0 bases, the J end by 7 bases, with 19 bases between. CDR3 DNA: TGCGCCAGCAGCTTGGGGTCTGCGACAGCGGGCGTCGGGGAGCTGTTTTTT. As protein: CASSLGSATAGVGELFF. The variable domain in full, with the rest retrieved from reference TRBV5-1 and TRBJ2-2, is KAGVTQTPRYLIKTRGQQVTLSCSPISGHRSVSWYQQTPGQGLQFLFEYFSETQRNKGNFPGRFSGRQFSNSRSEMNVSTLELGDSALYLCASSLGSATAGVGELFFGEGSRLTVL.

This chain joins TRBV6-5 and TRBJ2-7; D is possibly TRBD2 (7 bases). CDR1 is MNHEY, CDR2 SVGAGI, per germline. The CDR3 consists of 15 residues. V was cut by 3 bases and J by 2 bases, with 14 bases left in between. For the CDR3, the DNA is TGTGCCAGCAGTTATGGCACAGGGAGGGCCTACGAGCAGTACTTC. It specifies CASSYGTGRAYEQYF.

Details on this clone: The junction shows a germline mismatch at one end, possibly a read error. The chain couples TRBV5-4 to TRBJ2-1; D is undetermined. Germline CDR1 is SGHNT and CDR2 is YYREEE (reference sequence). The CDR3 extends over 13 amino acids. The CDR3 DNA is TGTGCCAGCACCTTGCCCCTGTACAATGAGCAGTTCTTC. Translation: CASTLPLYNEQFF.

The chain is built from TRBV5-6 and TRBJ1-2; D is unclear. Deletions cut 5 bases from V and 8 bases from J, with 19 bases between. This CDR3 contains 14 residues. The germline gives CDR1 SGHDT, CDR2 YYEEEE. CDR3 in amino acids: CASSPPAGWEGYTF. CDR3 in DNA: TGTGCCAGCAGTCCACCGGCAGGTTGGGAGGGCTACACCTTC.

The rearrangement links TRBV5-6 to TRBJ2-7, with a possible D match to TRBD1 (7 bases). The CDR3 is 14 amino acids. Between the trimmed V and J ends, which lost 0 bases and 4 bases, there was a span of 11 bases. Germline CDR1 and CDR2: SGHDT and YYEEEE. Written as DNA, the CDR3 is TGTGCCAGCAGCTTGGTTCAGGGGGGATACGAGCAGTACTTC. This encodes CASSLVQGGYEQYF.

The chain employs TRBV2 and TRBJ1-2; 7 positions match TRBD1. V was clipped by 7 bases and J by 2 bases; unmatched bases: 4. The CDR3 spans 13 residues. Germline V lookup: CDR1 SNHLY, CDR2 FYNNEI. The CDR3 bases are TGTGCCAGCAAGAAGACAGGGAACTATGGCTACACCTTC. Its translation: CASKKTGNYGYTF.

The CDR3 DNA is TGTGCCAGAAGCTTCCGAACAGATGGCTACACCTTC. Encoded protein: CARSFRTDGYTF. This chain joins TRBV5-3 and TRBJ1-2, with D uncertain. TRBV5-3 is annotated as an ORF whose role is uncertain. Between the trimmed V and J ends, which lost 2 bases and 6 bases, there was a span of 8 bases. The CDR3 spans 12 residues.

The chain recombines TRBV7-9 with TRBJ1-1; D perhaps matches TRBD1 (5 bases). V lost 3 bases and J 8 bases, leaving 10 bases between the germline ends. CDR1 is SEHNR and CDR2 is FQNEAQ in the germline V gene (reference sequence). This CDR3 is built from 12 residues. The CDR3 spells CASSFEKGEAFF. The CDR3 DNA reads TGTGCCAGCAGCTTTGAAAAGGGGGAAGCTTTCTTT. Combining the CDR3 with reference TRBV7-9 and TRBJ1-1 gives the whole variable domain DTGVSQNPRHKITKRGQNVTFRCDPISEHNRLYWYRQTLGQGPEFLTYFQNEAQLEKSRLLSDRFSAERPKGSFSTLEIQRTEQGDSAMYLCASSFEKGEAFFGQGTRLTVV.

This clone has a single count. The genes are TRBV2 and TRBJ2-3, with TRBD1 as a possible D gene (5 bases). Germline V lookup: CDR1 SNHLY, CDR2 FYNNEI. The V gene lost 2 bases and the J gene lost 11 bases, with 11 bases spanning the gap. This CDR3 comprises 12 residues. The CDR3: CASSEQPQGQYF. The CDR3 DNA sequence: TGTGCCAGCAGTGAACAACCTCAGGGGCAGTATTTT.